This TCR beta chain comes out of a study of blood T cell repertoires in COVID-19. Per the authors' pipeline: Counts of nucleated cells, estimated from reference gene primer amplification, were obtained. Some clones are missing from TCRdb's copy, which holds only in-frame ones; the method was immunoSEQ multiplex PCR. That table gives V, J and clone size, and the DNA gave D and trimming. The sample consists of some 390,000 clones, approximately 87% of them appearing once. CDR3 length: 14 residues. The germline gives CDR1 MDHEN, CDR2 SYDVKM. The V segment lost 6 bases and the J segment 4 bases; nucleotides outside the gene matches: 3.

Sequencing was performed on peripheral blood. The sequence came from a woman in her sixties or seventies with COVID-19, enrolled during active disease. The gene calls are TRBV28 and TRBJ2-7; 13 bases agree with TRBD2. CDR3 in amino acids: CASRGLAGRYEQYF. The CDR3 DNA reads TGTGCCAGCAGGGGACTAGCGGGACGTTACGAGCAGTACTTC.